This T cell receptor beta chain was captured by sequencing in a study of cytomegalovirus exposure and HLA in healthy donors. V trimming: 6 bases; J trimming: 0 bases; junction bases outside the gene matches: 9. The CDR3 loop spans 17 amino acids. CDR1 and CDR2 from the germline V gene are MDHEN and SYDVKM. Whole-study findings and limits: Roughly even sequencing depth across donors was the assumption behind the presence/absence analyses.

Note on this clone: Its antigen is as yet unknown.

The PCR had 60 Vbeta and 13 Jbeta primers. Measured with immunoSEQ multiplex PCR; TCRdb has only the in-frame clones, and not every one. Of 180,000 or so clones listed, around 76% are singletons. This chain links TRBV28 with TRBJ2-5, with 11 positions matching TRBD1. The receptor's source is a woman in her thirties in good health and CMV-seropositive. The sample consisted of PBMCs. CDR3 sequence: CASSHTPGQGDQETQYF. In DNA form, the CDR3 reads TGTGCCAGCAGCCATACTCCGGGACAGGGGGACCAAGAGACCCAGTACTTC.